A selection of T cell receptor beta chains follows, all from one sample in a study of blood T cell repertoires in COVID-19. Measured with immunoSEQ multiplex PCR; TCRdb has only the in-frame clones, and not every one. The data hold hundreds of thousands of clones, with 75% to 90% observed a single time. The source material was peripheral blood. These receptors were taken from a woman between 18 and 29 years old with acute or convalescent COVID-19. The CDR3 runs from the conserved cysteine through the conserved F or W. Fields, in order: clone size, V gene, D gene, J gene, CDR3 protein, CDR3 DNA. The D gene is left open where the match is weak. Expanded clones are given a class, and other clones once, few, many or no size at all.

clone_size: .
v_call: TRBV9
d_call: .
j_call: TRBJ1-3
cdr3_aa: CASSVGTETGNTIYF
cdr3_nt: TGTGCCAGCAGCGTAGGGACAGAAACTGGAAACACCATATATTTT

clone_size: once
v_call: TRBV12-3/TRBV12-4
d_call: TRBD1
j_call: TRBJ2-1
cdr3_aa: CASDRGGRDEQFF
cdr3_nt: TGTGCCAGCGACAGGGGTGGTAGAGATGAGCAGTTCTTC

clone_size: .
v_call: TRBV7-9
d_call: .
j_call: TRBJ1-2
cdr3_aa: CASSKGDPNGYTF
cdr3_nt: TGTGCCAGCAGCAAGGGGGACCCTAATGGCTACACCTTC

clone_size: .
v_call: TRBV5-1
d_call: .
j_call: TRBJ2-7
cdr3_aa: CASRGSLEGSEQYF
cdr3_nt: TGCGCCAGCAGGGGGTCCTTAGAGGGATCCGAGCAGTACTTC

clone_size: .
v_call: TRBV19
d_call: TRBD1
j_call: TRBJ1-2
cdr3_aa: CASTLDRAGANYGYTF
cdr3_nt: TGTGCCAGTACCCTCGACAGGGCAGGGGCTAACTATGGCTACACCTTC

clone_size: few
v_call: TRBV6-5
d_call: TRBD1
j_call: TRBJ1-5
cdr3_aa: CASSFGTGNQPQHF
cdr3_nt: TGTGCCAGCAGTTTTGGGACAGGGAATCAGCCCCAGCATTTT

clone_size: .
v_call: TRBV12-5
d_call: TRBD2
j_call: TRBJ2-1
cdr3_aa: CASASGGDHNEQFF
cdr3_nt: TGTGCTAGTGCTAGCGGGGGGGATCACAATGAGCAGTTCTTC

clone_size: .
v_call: TRBV7-9
d_call: TRBD2
j_call: TRBJ2-3
cdr3_aa: CASSGGADTQYF
cdr3_nt: TGTGCCAGCAGCGGGGGGGCAGATACGCAGTATTTT

clone_size: .
v_call: TRBV24-1
d_call: .
j_call: TRBJ2-3
cdr3_aa: CATSDFSTGGVEQYF
cdr3_nt: TGTGCCACCAGTGATTTCTCTACTGGCGGGGTTGAACAGTATTTT

clone_size: .
v_call: TRBV4-1
d_call: .
j_call: TRBJ1-3
cdr3_aa: CASSQERSSSGNTIYF
cdr3_nt: TGCGCCAGCAGCCAAGAGCGAAGTAGCTCTGGAAACACCATATATTTT

clone_size: .
v_call: TRBV12-3/TRBV12-4
d_call: .
j_call: TRBJ2-5
cdr3_aa: CASNKCEEGLGNF
cdr3_nt: TGTGCCAGCAACAAATGCGAGGAGGGGCTGGGGAACTTC

clone_size: .
v_call: TRBV27
d_call: TRBD2
j_call: TRBJ2-7
cdr3_aa: CASKTRGGPTPLGEQYF
cdr3_nt: TGTGCCAGCAAGACGCGGGGGGGCCCAACCCCCCTTGGGGAGCAGTACTTC

clone_size: .
v_call: TRBV7-7
d_call: .
j_call: TRBJ2-3
cdr3_aa: CASSSGAGGPLEDTQYF
cdr3_nt: TGTGCCAGCAGCTCAGGCGCGGGCGGCCCCCTAGAGGATACGCAGTATTTT

clone_size: .
v_call: TRBV6-6
d_call: .
j_call: TRBJ1-5
cdr3_aa: CASRRDGSNQPQHF
cdr3_nt: TGTGCCAGCAGGCGGGACGGTAGCAATCAGCCCCAGCATTTT

clone_size: few
v_call: TRBV28
d_call: .
j_call: TRBJ1-1
cdr3_aa: CASNLRTVNTEAFF
cdr3_nt: TGTGCCAGCAACCTCAGGACAGTGAACACTGAAGCTTTCTTT

clone_size: few
v_call: TRBV27
d_call: TRBD1
j_call: TRBJ1-1
cdr3_aa: CASSKGGTGLMNTEAFF
cdr3_nt: TGTGCCAGCAGTAAGGGTGGGACAGGGCTAATGAACACTGAAGCTTTCTTT

clone_size: .
v_call: TRBV14
d_call: .
j_call: TRBJ1-5
cdr3_aa: CASSPLGGNQPQHF
cdr3_nt: TGTGCCAGCAGCCCTCTTGGGGGGAATCAGCCCCAGCATTTT

clone_size: .
v_call: TRBV6-5
d_call: TRBD1
j_call: TRBJ2-3
cdr3_aa: CASSRQGTDTQYF
cdr3_nt: TGTGCCAGCAGCCGACAGGGAACAGATACGCAGTATTTT

clone_size: .
v_call: TRBV2
d_call: .
j_call: TRBJ1-5
cdr3_aa: CASSDLARNNQPQHF
cdr3_nt: TGTGCCAGCAGTGATTTAGCACGGAACAATCAGCCCCAGCATTTT

clone_size: .
v_call: TRBV12-3/TRBV12-4
d_call: .
j_call: TRBJ1-2
cdr3_aa: CASSAQAYGYTF
cdr3_nt: TGTGCCAGCAGTGCGCAGGCTTATGGCTACACCTTC

clone_size: .
v_call: TRBV2
d_call: TRBD1
j_call: TRBJ1-1
cdr3_aa: CASIYRGLVTEAFF
cdr3_nt: TGTGCCAGCATTTACAGGGGGCTGGTCACTGAAGCTTTCTTT

clone_size: .
v_call: TRBV30
d_call: TRBD1
j_call: TRBJ1-4
cdr3_aa: CAWSTTGQAHEKLFF
cdr3_nt: TGTGCCTGGAGTACAACGGGACAGGCACATGAAAAACTGTTTTTT

clone_size: .
v_call: TRBV5-1
d_call: .
j_call: TRBJ2-1
cdr3_aa: CASSWDSNEQFF
cdr3_nt: TGCGCCAGCAGCTGGGACTCCAATGAGCAGTTCTTC